The 17 T cell receptor beta chains given below trace back to one sample, sequenced in a study of blood T cell repertoires in COVID-19 (dated by TCRdb to about 2020). The library was prepared using the immunoSEQ multiplex PCR assay. TCRdb holds this immuneACCESS table with in-frame rearrangements only. Some clones are missing; in checked studies, unresolved V genes explain under half, and the rest has no known cause. For this sample there are tens of thousands of clones; 85% to 90% appear just once. The ten largest account for 8.2% of the sample. The source material was peripheral blood. The receptors shown here come from a man aged 45-65 years with active COVID-19.

The gene calls are TRBV5-6 and TRBJ1-3; 8 bases map to TRBD1. This CDR3 comprises 14 residues. CDR1 SGHDT and CDR2 YYEEEE come from the germline V gene. The ends lost 4 bases at V and 7 bases at J; junction bases unmatched: 7. The CDR3 loop reads CASSPGGLTNTIYF. The CDR3 coding sequence is TGTGCCAGCAGCCCAGGGGGCCTAACCAACACCATATATTTT.

The chain carries TRBV5-4 and TRBJ2-6, with 10 bases identical to TRBD1. The germline V gene has CDR1 SGHNT and CDR2 YYREEE (reference sequence). This CDR3 has 19 residues. V shed 3 bases and J 2 bases; nucleotides not matched to a gene: 11. CDR3 loop: CASSSFLWDRGAGANVLTF. CDR3 DNA: TGTGCCAGCAGCTCCTTCTTGTGGGACAGGGGTGCTGGGGCCAACGTCCTGACTTTC.

This chain links TRBV25-1 with TRBJ1-4; perhaps TRBD1 as D (5 bases). This CDR3 contains 13 residues. V shed 7 bases and J shed 5 bases, with 11 bases lying between them. Looked up from germline, CDR1 is MGHDK and CDR2 is SYGVNS. This CDR3 is CASKKAGNEKLFF. CDR3 DNA sequence: TGTGCCAGCAAGAAGGCAGGGAATGAAAAACTGTTTTTT.

The chain combines TRBV29-1 with TRBJ1-2, with D tentatively TRBD1 (5 bases). Germline V gene lookup returns CDR1 SQVTM and CDR2 ANQGSEA. The CDR3 is made up of 12 amino acids. Trimming removed 4 bases at V and 7 bases at J, with 13 bases between. CDR3 loop: CSVVGGKAGYTF. DNA for the CDR3: TGCAGCGTTGTGGGGGGTAAGGCTGGCTACACCTTC.

The rearrangement joins TRBV28 to TRBJ1-2, with D possibly matching TRBD1 (6 bases). CDR1 and CDR2 from the germline V gene are MDHEN and SYDVKM. The length of the CDR3 is 15 residues. V lost 7 bases, J lost 5 bases, and 20 bases lay in between. The chain's CDR3 is CASIFSPDRGYGYTF. The CDR3, as DNA: TGTGCCAGCATTTTTTCCCCGGACAGAGGATATGGCTACACCTTC.

J is TRBJ2-3 and V is TRBV6-5; 7 nucleotides align to TRBD2. The V and J ends lost 8 bases and 1 base, in that order; junction bases with no gene match: 6. The CDR3 runs 14 residues. Germline V gives CDR1 MNHEY, CDR2 SVGAGI. CDR3 coding DNA: TGTGCCAGCGCCGGCGGGGGACGCACAGATACGCAGTATTTT. Its protein product is CASAGGGRTDTQYF.

The chain joins TRBV4-1 to TRBJ1-2; D is undetermined. The CDR3 is made up of 13 amino acids. The V gene's germline CDR1 is MGHRA and CDR2 YSYEKL. V was trimmed by 6 bases and J by 7 bases, leaving 15 bases between them. The CDR3 loop is CASSEPQFRGYTF. The CDR3 nucleotides are TGCGCCAGCAGTGAGCCACAGTTCCGTGGCTACACCTTC.

The genes are TRBV30 and TRBJ1-2; the D is unclear. The CDR3 has 12 residues. V lost 2 bases and J 4 bases, leaving 8 bases between the germline ends. CDR1 is GTSNPN, CDR2 SVGIG, per germline (reference sequence). CDR3 region: CAWSYGGYGYTF. The CDR3 DNA is TGTGCCTGGAGTTACGGCGGCTATGGCTACACCTTC.

This clone was seen a single time. The chain couples TRBV19 to TRBJ1-1, with D unresolved. Germline values: CDR1 LNHDA, CDR2 SQIVND (reference sequence). CDR3 length: 13 residues. The V end was cut by 1 base, the J end by 3 bases, with 6 bases between. CDR3 sequence reads: CASSIGRDTEAFF. The CDR3 coding sequence is TGTGCCAGTAGTATAGGACGGGACACTGAAGCTTTCTTT.

The V gene is TRBV9, the J gene TRBJ1-2, with D possibly TRBD1 on 6 matching bases. V lost 3 bases to trimming and J lost 4 bases, with 10 bases between them. There are 13 residues in the CDR3. Germline V CDR1 and CDR2: SGDLS, YYNGEE. The CDR3 protein is CASSEGVSYGYTF. Written as DNA, the CDR3 is TGTGCCAGCAGCGAGGGGGTGTCCTATGGCTACACCTTC.

This chain joins TRBV15 and TRBJ2-3, with D perhaps TRBD2 (5 bases). Trimming shortened V by 6 bases and J by 6 bases, and 13 bases separated the two germline ends. The CDR3 contains 13 residues. CDR1 is LNHNV, CDR2 YYDKDF, per germline (reference sequence). CDR3 loop: CATSAGPRDTQYF. The DNA for the CDR3 is TGTGCCACCAGTGCGGGCCCCCGGGATACGCAGTATTTT.

The chain is built from TRBV6-4 and TRBJ2-2, with 7 bases matching TRBD1. In germline, CDR1 is MRHNA, CDR2 SNTAGT. There are 16 residues in the CDR3. J gave up 3 bases and V 7 bases, and 11 bases lay outside the gene matches. The CDR3: CASITTGDRYTGELFF. Written as DNA, the CDR3 is TGTGCCAGCATCACTACAGGGGATCGGTACACCGGGGAGCTGTTTTTT.

The chain is built from TRBV12-3 or TRBV12-4 and TRBJ1-1; 7 positions agree with TRBD1. This CDR3 spans 13 amino acids. With V trimmed by 6 bases and J by 6 bases, 7 bases remained unmatched. CDR3 residues: CASRQTGLAEAFF. In nucleotides, the CDR3 is TGTGCCAGCAGACAGACAGGGCTCGCTGAAGCTTTCTTT.

The chain joins TRBV9 to TRBJ1-6; D is uncertain. Germline V gene sequence: CDR1 SGDLS, CDR2 YYNGEE. The CDR3 is 14 amino acids. Trimming removed 4 bases at V and 7 bases at J, with 12 bases between. The CDR3 region has the DNA TGTGCCAGCAGCCCCCAGGTGGGCAATTCACCCCTCCACTTT. The encoded protein is CASSPQVGNSPLHF. The full variable domain, completed using reference TRBV9 and TRBJ1-6, is DSGVTQTPKHLITATGQRVTLRCSPRSGDLSVYWYQQSLDQGLQFLIQYYNGEERAKGNILERFSAQQFPDLHSELNLSSLELGDSALYFCASSPQVGNSPLHFGNGTRLTVT.

The chain uses TRBV10-2 and TRBJ2-5; TRBD2 aligns across 10 bases. In germline, CDR1 is WSHSY, CDR2 SAAADI. This CDR3 contains 17 residues. V dropped 6 bases and J dropped 4; count of bases not matched to a gene: 14. The CDR3 loop is CASRGLAPSREGETQYF. CDR3 nucleotides: TGCGCCAGCAGGGGACTAGCGCCATCACGAGAGGGAGAGACCCAGTACTTC.

This clone occurred once. The V gene is TRBV5-1, the J gene TRBJ1-2; TRBD1 matches 8 bases. Per germline, CDR1 SGHRS and CDR2 YFSETQ. The CDR3 has 14 amino acids. Losses at the gene ends were 5 bases for V and 3 bases for J; bases not matched to a gene: 6. CDR3 protein: CASRELTGDYGYTF. The CDR3 DNA reads TGCGCCAGCAGAGAGTTGACAGGGGACTATGGCTACACCTTC.

The table lists this clone with a few counts. This chain links TRBV5-4 with TRBJ1-1; D is unresolved. Trimming removed 4 bases at V and 1 base at J, with 11 bases between. This CDR3 region has 14 residues. From germline, CDR1 is SGHNT and CDR2 YYREEE (reference sequence). CDR3 amino acids: CASSPGWRNTEAFF. CDR3 DNA sequence: TGTGCCAGCAGCCCGGGGTGGAGGAACACTGAAGCTTTCTTT.